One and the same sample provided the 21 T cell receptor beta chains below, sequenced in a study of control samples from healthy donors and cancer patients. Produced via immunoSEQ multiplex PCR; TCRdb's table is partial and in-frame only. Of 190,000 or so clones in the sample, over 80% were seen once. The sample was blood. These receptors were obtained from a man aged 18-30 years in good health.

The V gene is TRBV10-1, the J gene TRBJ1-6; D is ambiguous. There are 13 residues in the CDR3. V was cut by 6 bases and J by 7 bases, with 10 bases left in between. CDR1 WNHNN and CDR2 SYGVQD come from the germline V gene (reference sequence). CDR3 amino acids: CASRDSQNSPLHF. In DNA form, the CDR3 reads TGCGCCAGCAGGGATTCACAGAATTCACCCCTCCACTTT.

CDR3 coding DNA: TGTGCCAGCTCACCCCGGCCAGGGGGCCCTAACACCGGGGAGCTGTTTTTT. Residues: CASSPRPGGPNTGELFF. V and J are TRBV18 and TRBJ2-2; 8 positions match TRBD1. Per germline, CDR1 KGHSH and CDR2 LQKENI. With V trimmed by 3 bases and J by 2 bases, 8 bases remained unmatched. The CDR3 loop spans 17 amino acids. Complete variable domain (other parts from reference TRBV18 and TRBJ2-2): NAGVMQNPRHLVRRRGQEARLRCSPMKGHSHVYWYRQLPEEGLKFMVYLQKENIIDESGMPKERFSAEFPKEGPSILRIQQVVRGDSAAYFCASSPRPGGPNTGELFFGEGSRLTVL.

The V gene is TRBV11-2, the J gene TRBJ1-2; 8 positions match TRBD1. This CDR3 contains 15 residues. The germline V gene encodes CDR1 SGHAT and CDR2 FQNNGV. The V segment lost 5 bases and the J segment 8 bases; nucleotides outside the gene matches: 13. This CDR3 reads CASSDTGGAGEGYTF. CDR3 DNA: TGTGCCAGCAGCGACACAGGGGGGGCAGGGGAGGGCTACACCTTC.

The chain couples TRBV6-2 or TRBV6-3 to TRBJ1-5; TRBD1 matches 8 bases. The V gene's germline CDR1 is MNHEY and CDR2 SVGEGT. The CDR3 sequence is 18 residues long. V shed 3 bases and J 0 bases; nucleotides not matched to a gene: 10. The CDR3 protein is CASSYRQGLAYSNQPQHF. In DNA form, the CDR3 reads TGTGCCAGCAGTTATCGACAGGGGTTAGCCTATAGCAATCAGCCCCAGCATTTT.

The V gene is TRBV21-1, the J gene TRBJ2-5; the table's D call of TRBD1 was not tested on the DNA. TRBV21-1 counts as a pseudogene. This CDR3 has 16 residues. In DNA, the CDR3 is TGTGCCAGCAGATCCCGGACAGGCGAAAAGAAAGAGACCCAGTACTTC. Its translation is CASRSRTGEKKETQYF.

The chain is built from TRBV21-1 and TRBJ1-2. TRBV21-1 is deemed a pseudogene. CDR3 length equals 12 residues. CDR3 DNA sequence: TGTGCCGGCCGGACGGAAAACTATGGCTACACCTTC. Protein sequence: CAGRTENYGYTF.

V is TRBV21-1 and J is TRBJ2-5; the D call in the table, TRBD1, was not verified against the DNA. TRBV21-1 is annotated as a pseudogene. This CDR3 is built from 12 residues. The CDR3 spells CASSPETETQYF. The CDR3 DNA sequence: TGTGCCAGCAGCCCAGAAACAGAGACCCAGTACTTC.

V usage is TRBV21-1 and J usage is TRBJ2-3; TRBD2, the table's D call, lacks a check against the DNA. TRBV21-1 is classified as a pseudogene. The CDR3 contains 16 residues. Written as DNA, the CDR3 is TGTGCCAGCAGCAAATCTTCGGGGGGGACCACAGATACGCAGTATTTT. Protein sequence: CASSKSSGGTTDTQYF.

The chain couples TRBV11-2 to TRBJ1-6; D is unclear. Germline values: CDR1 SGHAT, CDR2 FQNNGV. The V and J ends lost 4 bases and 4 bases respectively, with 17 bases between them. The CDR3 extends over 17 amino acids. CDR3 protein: CASSSTFDGPYNSPLHF. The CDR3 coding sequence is TGTGCCAGCAGCTCGACATTCGACGGCCCTTATAATTCACCCCTCCACTTT.

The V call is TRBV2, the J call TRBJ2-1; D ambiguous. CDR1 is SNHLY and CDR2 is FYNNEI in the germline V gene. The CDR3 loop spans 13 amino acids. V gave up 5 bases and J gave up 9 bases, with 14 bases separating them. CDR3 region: CASSNLRFSEQFF. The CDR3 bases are TGTGCCAGCAGTAACCTACGGTTTAGTGAGCAGTTCTTC.

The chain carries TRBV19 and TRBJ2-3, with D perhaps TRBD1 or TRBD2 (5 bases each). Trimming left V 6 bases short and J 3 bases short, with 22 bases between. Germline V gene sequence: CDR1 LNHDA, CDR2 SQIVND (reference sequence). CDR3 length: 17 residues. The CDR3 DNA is TGTGCCAGTAGGGCGACGGGGCCTCGGGGTATTACAGATACGCAGTATTTT. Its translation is CASRATGPRGITDTQYF.

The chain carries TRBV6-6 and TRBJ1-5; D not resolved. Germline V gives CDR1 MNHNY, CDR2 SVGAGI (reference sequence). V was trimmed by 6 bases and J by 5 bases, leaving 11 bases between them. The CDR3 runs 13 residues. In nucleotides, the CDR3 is TGTGCCAGCAGATGGGAGGCAGATCAGCCCCAGCATTTT. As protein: CASRWEADQPQHF.

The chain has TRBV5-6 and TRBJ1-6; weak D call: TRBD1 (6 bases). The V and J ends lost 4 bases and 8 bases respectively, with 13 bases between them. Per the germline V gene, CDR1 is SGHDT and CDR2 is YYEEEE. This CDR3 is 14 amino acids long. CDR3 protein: CASSNRDIYSPLHF. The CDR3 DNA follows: TGTGCCAGCAGCAACAGGGACATTTATTCACCCCTCCACTTT. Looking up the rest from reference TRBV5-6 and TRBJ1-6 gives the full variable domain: DAGVTQSPTHLIKTRGQQVTLRCSPKSGHDTVSWYQQALGQGPQFIFQYYEEEERQRGNFPDRFSGHQFPNYSSELNVNALLLGDSALYLCASSNRDIYSPLHFGNGTRLTVT.

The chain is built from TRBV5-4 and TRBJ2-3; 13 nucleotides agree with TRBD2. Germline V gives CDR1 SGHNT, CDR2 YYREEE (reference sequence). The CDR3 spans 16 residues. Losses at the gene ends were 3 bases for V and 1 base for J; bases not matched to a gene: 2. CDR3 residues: CASSSGTSGGTDTQYF. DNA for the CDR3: TGTGCCAGCAGCTCCGGGACTAGCGGGGGCACAGATACGCAGTATTTT.

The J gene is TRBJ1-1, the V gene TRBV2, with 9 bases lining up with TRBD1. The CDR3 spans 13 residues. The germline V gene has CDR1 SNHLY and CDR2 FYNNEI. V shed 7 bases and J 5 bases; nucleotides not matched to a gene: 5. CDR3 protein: CASKRTGVTEAFF. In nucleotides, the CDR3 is TGTGCCAGCAAAAGGACAGGGGTGACTGAAGCTTTCTTT.

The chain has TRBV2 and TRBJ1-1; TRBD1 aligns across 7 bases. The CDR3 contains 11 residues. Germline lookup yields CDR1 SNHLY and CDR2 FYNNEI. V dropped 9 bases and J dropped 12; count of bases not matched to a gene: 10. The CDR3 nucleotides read TGTGCCAGTTTCACAGGGGCTGAGACTTTCTTT. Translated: CASFTGAETFF.

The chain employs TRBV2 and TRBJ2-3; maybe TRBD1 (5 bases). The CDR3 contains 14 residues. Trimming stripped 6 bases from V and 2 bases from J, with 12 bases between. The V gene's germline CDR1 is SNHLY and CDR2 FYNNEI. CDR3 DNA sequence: TGTGCCAGCAGCATACAGGATTACACAGATACGCAGTATTTT. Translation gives CASSIQDYTDTQYF.

The DNA of the CDR3 is TGTGCCAGCAGCCATGTTACAGGGTGGGGGTTGGAGCAGTTCTTC. Its protein product is CASSHVTGWGLEQFF. The chain combines TRBV14 with TRBJ2-1; D is possibly TRBD1 (6 bases). This CDR3 region has 15 residues. Per the germline V gene, CDR1 is SGHDN and CDR2 is FVKESK. V was cut by 3 bases and J by 10 bases, with 19 bases left in between.

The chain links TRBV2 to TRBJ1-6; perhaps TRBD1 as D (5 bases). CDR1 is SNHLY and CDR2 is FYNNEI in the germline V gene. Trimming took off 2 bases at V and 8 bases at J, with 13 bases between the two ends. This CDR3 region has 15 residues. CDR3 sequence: CASSEYGATYSPLHF. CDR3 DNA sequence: TGTGCCAGCAGTGAATATGGGGCAACTTATTCACCCCTCCACTTT.

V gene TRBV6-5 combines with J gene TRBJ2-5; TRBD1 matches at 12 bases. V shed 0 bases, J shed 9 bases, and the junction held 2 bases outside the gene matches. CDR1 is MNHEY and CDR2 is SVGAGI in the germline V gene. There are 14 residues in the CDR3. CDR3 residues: CASSYSGTGGPQYF. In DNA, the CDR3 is TGTGCCAGCAGTTACTCGGGGACAGGGGGCCCCCAGTACTTC.

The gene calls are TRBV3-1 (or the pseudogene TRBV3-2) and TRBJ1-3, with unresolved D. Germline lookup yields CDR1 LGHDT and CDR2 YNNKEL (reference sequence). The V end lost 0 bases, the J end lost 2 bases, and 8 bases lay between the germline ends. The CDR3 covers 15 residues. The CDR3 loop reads CASSQDVVPGNTIYF. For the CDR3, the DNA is TGTGCCAGCAGCCAAGATGTAGTACCTGGAAACACCATATATTTT.